These T cell receptor beta chains were read from a single sample in a study of T-cell reconstitution after alpha-beta-depleted transplantation in children. One entry per CDR3 protein, called by TCRdb with MiXCR from the PCR reads. Among hundreds of thousands of distinct CDR3 sequences listed, 16% were seen once. The source was PBMCs, mostly from graft donor cells, collected 360 days after TCRalphabeta/CD19-depleted stem cell transplant. All receptors derive from a male patient aged 2-10 years who had a stem cell transplant for acute lymphoblastic leukemia, so the T cells may come from the graft donor. CDR3s include the opening cysteine and the closing phenylalanine or tryptophan. The order of the fields is V gene, clone size, CDR3 length, CDR3 protein. Rows may omit the clone size; those that give it use once, few, many or a size class.

TRBV15 | . | 15 | CATSRDEAAPYGYTF
TRBV20-1 | few | 13 | CSAERTGVYGYTF
TRBV4-3 | . | 14 | CASSRVGGGRAQYF
TRBV28 | few | 16 | CASSLWTSGRVNEQYF
TRBV29-1 | . | 15 | CSACDRNHNTGELFF
TRBV7-2 | . | 15 | CASSLVGKGTGELFF
TRBV29-1 | . | 14 | CSVEGLTGSGEQYF
TRBV28 | many | 13 | CASSFRSFAEAFF
TRBV29-1 | . | 13 | CSVRQGGAYEQYF
TRBV6-1 | . | 14 | CASTQGRRQETQYF
TRBV28 | . | 13 | CASSFRTDEKLFF
TRBV4-2 | few | 15 | CASSPSRDRGRSYTF
TRBV10-3 | . | 16 | CAISDLGAPGIYGYTF
TRBV6-5 | few | 16 | CASSYGMGQLLYEQYF
TRBV20-1 | . | 16 | CSAREPPGTGGYEQYF
TRBV10-3 | few | 17 | CAISESDRPVLFYEQYF
TRBV20-1 | many | 13 | CSAKRQGADTQYF
TRBV4-2 | many | 16 | CASSQDALNPTDTQYF
TRBV3-1 | many | 13 | CASSRRNTGELFF
TRBV20-1 | few | 15 | CSAGLASWIQETQYF
TRBV20-1 | . | 16 | CSAQPPGQGARKTQYF
TRBV4-2 | few | 14 | CASSQGLANEKLFF
TRBV7-9 | few | 16 | CASSSKPPGHFTEAFF
TRBV18 | . | 13 | CASSPEHTGELFF
TRBV4-1 | few | 17 | CASSQGPTSGRAGELFF
TRBV21-1 | . | 17 | CASSKGPGLAGGYEQYF
TRBV28 | few | 15 | CASSVTSGDTDTQYF
TRBV15 | . | 13 | CATSRASNYEQYF
TRBV4-3 | few | 17 | CASSQDLISGGTDTQYF
TRBV27 | . | 15 | CASSFGTATPYGYTF
TRBV29-1 | . | 13 | CSVYYREDYGYTF
TRBV6-2/TRBV6-3 | . | 14 | CASSDGLAAWEQYF
TRBV12-5 | few | 16 | CASGLVFSSYYNEQFF
TRBV15 | . | 15 | CATSISLQTSATQYF
TRBV20-1 | . | 16 | CSAGAERLLAKNIQYF
TRBV3-1 | . | 11 | CASSQTGRSDF
TRBV4-1 | few | 15 | CASSQIGLSQETQYF
TRBV5-1 | . | 15 | CASSSGLVGTYEQYF
TRBV6-2/TRBV6-3 | few | 9 | CASTSTQYF
TRBV27 | . | 12 | CASSKYGDWQYF
TRBV12-3/TRBV12-4 | few | 14 | CASRVGRASYEQYF
TRBV6-5 | few | 17 | CASSSSFGTGNNQPQHF
TRBV27 | . | 14 | CASSKALAFNEQFF
TRBV28 | few | 16 | CASSFSTALSFNEQFF
TRBV7-9 | . | 15 | CASRVGEIQNNEQFF
TRBV19 | few | 15 | CASSEGTSGYNEQFF
TRBV9 | . | 15 | CASSGPGGWTGELFF
TRBV12-3/TRBV12-4 | . | 11 | CASSFQGRGFF